Given below is one TCR beta chain in context. The data were taken from a study of blood T cell repertoires in COVID-19. Assay used: immunoSEQ multiplex PCR; TCRdb lists only in-frame clones, some missing. The sample consists of roughly 400,000 clones, around nine tenths of them appearing once. V gave up 6 bases and J gave up 0 bases; unmatched junction bases: 9. The V gene's germline CDR1 is SQVTM and CDR2 ANQGSEA. This CDR3 comprises 17 residues. The TCR sequence derives from a woman younger than 30 who had been exposed to COVID-19. Sequences were obtained from PBMCs or T cells enriched from blood (not recorded which). The V and J genes are TRBV29-1 and TRBJ2-2; 11 bases are shared with TRBD1. The CDR3 sequence is CSVRDRGSGSNTGELFF. The CDR3 bases are TGCAGCGTCCGGGACAGGGGGAGTGGATCGAACACCGGGGAGCTGTTTTTT.